The 24 T cell receptor beta chains listed next were all sequenced from one sample in a study of blood T cell repertoires in COVID-19. Repertoires were generated with immunoSEQ multiplex PCR, while TCRdb's copy carries only in-frame clones and drops some. The table lists tens of thousands of clones, roughly four fifths of them singletons. The specimen sequenced was peripheral blood. The receptors stem from a man aged 55 to 69 with COVID-19, enrolled during active disease.

A word on this clone: The sample carries other DNA sequences with the same CDR3. The gene calls are TRBV9 and TRBJ2-3; D uncertain. Per the germline V gene, CDR1 is SGDLS and CDR2 is YYNGEE. This CDR3 is built from 13 residues. Trimming cost V 4 bases and J 4 bases, with 10 bases left between them. CDR3 nucleotides: TGTGCCAGCAGCCCCCAGGTGGCAGATACGCAGTATTTT. It codes for CASSPQVADTQYF.

The V call is TRBV19, the J call TRBJ2-3; no clear D. Trimming left V 1 base short and J 0 bases short, with 8 bases between. The CDR3 loop spans 15 amino acids. Germline lookup yields CDR1 LNHDA and CDR2 SQIVND (reference sequence). CDR3 residues: CASSIALQSTDTQYF. CDR3 bases: TGTGCCAGTAGTATAGCTCTACAGAGCACAGATACGCAGTATTTT.

This clone was counted once. J is TRBJ1-4 and V is TRBV14; a possible D gene is TRBD1 (5 bases). Germline CDR1 is SGHDN and CDR2 is FVKESK. The CDR3 consists of 16 residues. V lost 3 bases and J 8 bases, leaving 19 bases between the germline ends. The CDR3 nucleotides are TGTGCCAGCAGCCATCAAGTCCGTGGGGCAAGAGAAAAACTGTTTTTT. Translation: CASSHQVRGAREKLFF.

Only one count was recorded for this clone. This chain joins TRBV4-1 and TRBJ1-6; no clear D. The germline gives CDR1 MGHRA, CDR2 YSYEKL. The V end lost 5 bases, the J end lost 5 bases, and 19 bases lay between the germline ends. This CDR3 is 17 amino acids long. The DNA of the CDR3 is TGCGCCAGCAGCAAATTTACAGAACCGAGCAATAATTCACCCCTCCACTTT. It specifies CASSKFTEPSNNSPLHF.

V is TRBV10-3 and J is TRBJ2-2, with a tentative D call TRBD2 (6 bases). Germline CDR1 and CDR2: ENHRY and SYGVKD. The CDR3 sequence is 15 residues long. The V end lost 10 bases, the J end lost 3 bases, and 18 bases lay between the germline ends. In DNA form, the CDR3 reads TGTGCCACAATCCCGGGGACTTTGTACACCGGGGAGCTGTTTTTT. It is translated as CATIPGTLYTGELFF.

The chain combines TRBV6-5 with TRBJ1-6; possibly TRBD1 for D (5 bases). The CDR3 consists of 13 residues. CDR1 MNHEY and CDR2 SVGAGI come from the germline V gene. The V and J ends lost 6 bases and 9 bases respectively, with 12 bases between them. The CDR3 DNA reads as TGTGCCAGCAGGTCCCCGGGGGTTTCACCCCTCCACTTT. It yields the protein CASRSPGVSPLHF.

V and J are TRBV4-3 and TRBJ2-7; 8 bases fit TRBD1. CDR1 is LGHNA, CDR2 YSLEER, per germline. V dropped 4 bases and J dropped 5; count of bases not matched to a gene: 10. This CDR3 contains 15 residues. The DNA for the CDR3 is TGCGCCAGCAGCCCTACTACGCAGGGGGCGAACGAGCAGTACTTC. Its translation is CASSPTTQGANEQYF.

This chain joins TRBV18 and TRBJ2-5; 7 bases line up with TRBD1. In germline, CDR1 is KGHSH, CDR2 LQKENI. V shed 4 bases, J shed 4 bases, and the junction held 6 bases outside the gene matches. The CDR3 extends over 14 amino acids. CDR3 protein: CASSQSQGRETQYF. The CDR3 DNA reads TGTGCCAGCTCACAGTCACAGGGGAGAGAGACCCAGTACTTC.

The chain employs TRBV5-5 and TRBJ1-3; D not certain. This CDR3 is built from 15 residues. Trimming stripped 4 bases from V and 4 bases from J, with 15 bases between. The germline gives CDR1 SGHKS, CDR2 YYEKEE (reference sequence). CDR3 sequence reads: CASSPGSPWGNTIYF. CDR3 in DNA: TGTGCCAGCAGCCCCGGGTCGCCGTGGGGAAACACCATATATTTT.

The V and J genes are TRBV28 and TRBJ1-1; no definite D call. This CDR3 spans 11 amino acids. Trimming stripped 5 bases from V and 12 bases from J, with 13 bases between. Germline V gene lookup returns CDR1 MDHEN and CDR2 SYDVKM. The CDR3 bases are TGTGCCAGCAGTGTCTGGTCGGGGACTTTCTTT. As protein: CASSVWSGTFF.

The V call is TRBV2, the J call TRBJ2-1; 8 bases are a match to TRBD2. This CDR3 spans 15 amino acids. Germline V CDR1 and CDR2: SNHLY, FYNNEI. The V gene end was trimmed by 3 bases and the J gene end by 4 bases; junction bases not matched to a gene: 5. The CDR3 region has the DNA TGTGCCAGCAGTGAGACTAGCGCAAGATACAATGAGCAGTTCTTC. Translation gives CASSETSARYNEQFF. Drawing the rest from reference TRBV2 and TRBJ2-1, the complete variable domain is EPEVTQTPSHQVTQMGQEVILRCVPISNHLYFYWYRQILGQKVEFLVSFYNNEISEKSEIFDDQFSVERPDGSNFTLKIRSTKLEDSAMYFCASSETSARYNEQFFGPGTRLTVL.

The rearrangement joins TRBV5-1 to TRBJ2-7, with 7 bases lining up with TRBD2. V dropped 0 bases and J dropped 0; count of bases not matched to a gene: 0. The CDR3 spans 14 residues. Per germline, CDR1 SGHRS and CDR2 YFSETQ. CDR3 in amino acids: CASSLGTSSYEQYF. CDR3 sequence (DNA): TGCGCCAGCAGCTTGGGGACTAGCTCCTACGAGCAGTACTTC.

The rearrangement links TRBV7-9 to TRBJ2-7; TRBD2 is a possible D gene (5 bases). CDR1 is SEHNR and CDR2 is FQNEAQ in the germline V gene (reference sequence). V gave up 4 bases and J gave up 0 bases, with 10 bases separating them. The CDR3 length is 14 residues. In nucleotides, the CDR3 is TGTGCCAGCAGCTCGGGGATGGGCTCCTACGAGCAGTACTTC. It is translated as CASSSGMGSYEQYF.

The rearrangement uses TRBV4-3 and TRBJ2-7; 10 bases fit TRBD1. The CDR3 extends over 14 amino acids. The J segment lost 3 bases and the V segment lost 1 base, leaving 0 bases of the junction unmatched. Germline V CDR1 and CDR2: LGHNA, YSLEER. DNA for the CDR3: TGCGCCAGCAGCCAAGGGGACAGGGGCTACGAGCAGTACTTC. Translation: CASSQGDRGYEQYF.

The chain carries TRBV7-9 and TRBJ1-4; D is possibly TRBD1 (6 bases). There are 15 residues in the CDR3. Germline lookup yields CDR1 SEHNR and CDR2 FQNEAQ (reference sequence). Deletions cut 4 bases from V and 2 bases from J, with 11 bases between. As DNA, the CDR3 is TGTGCCAGCAGCTCGCCCCAGGGGACTAATGAAAAACTGTTTTTT. Residues: CASSSPQGTNEKLFF.

This clone showed up just once. The V call is TRBV6-1, the J call TRBJ2-5; possibly TRBD1 for D (5 bases). The CDR3 contains 18 residues. CDR1 and CDR2 (germline): MNHNS, SASEGT. V gave up 3 bases and J gave up 4 bases, with 24 bases separating them. As DNA, the CDR3 is TGTGCCAGCAGTGAGACGACCCAGGGTTTCGCCCTTCCAGAGACCCAGTACTTC. Amino acid sequence: CASSETTQGFALPETQYF.

This chain joins TRBV6-5 and TRBJ2-1; D might be TRBD1 (6 bases). The CDR3 extends over 14 amino acids. Germline CDR1 and CDR2: MNHEY and SVGAGI. V shed 2 bases and J shed 9 bases, with 14 bases lying between them. The CDR3, as DNA: TGTGCCAGCAGTTACGTAGCAGGGGCTGGTGAGCAGTTCTTC. This sequence encodes CASSYVAGAGEQFF.

This clone was detected only a few times. This chain links TRBV30 with TRBJ2-1; 15 bases map to TRBD2. The germline CDR1 and CDR2 sequences are GTSNPN and SVGIG (reference sequence). This CDR3 is built from 17 residues. V trimming: 2 bases; J trimming: 2 bases; junction bases outside the gene matches: 4. The CDR3 spells CAWSSRTSGRAYNEQFF. As DNA, the CDR3 is TGTGCCTGGAGTTCTCGGACTAGCGGGAGGGCCTACAATGAGCAGTTCTTC.

This chain uses TRBV9 with TRBJ2-1; weak D call: TRBD2 (5 bases). Between the trimmed V and J ends, which lost 4 bases and 3 bases, there was a span of 14 bases. Germline CDR1 and CDR2: SGDLS and YYNGEE. The CDR3 is 15 residues long. This chain's CDR3 is CASSPQGGLYNEQFF. CDR3 DNA: TGTGCCAGCAGCCCCCAAGGAGGCCTCTACAATGAGCAGTTCTTC.

V is TRBV5-1 and J is TRBJ2-3; TRBD2 aligns across 8 bases. The CDR3 length is 16 residues. Germline V lookup: CDR1 SGHRS, CDR2 YFSETQ. Trimming took 0 bases from V and 2 from J; bases not matched to a gene: 5. The CDR3 DNA reads TGCGCCAGCAGCTTGGGTATAGCGGGGCACACAGATACGCAGTATTTT. It specifies CASSLGIAGHTDTQYF.

This chain joins TRBV6-5 and TRBJ2-7; 9 nucleotides line up with TRBD1. CDR1 is MNHEY, CDR2 SVGAGI, per germline. V was clipped by 2 bases and J by 5 bases; unmatched bases: 7. CDR3 size: 15 residues. The CDR3 nucleotides are TGTGCCAGCAGTTACACACAGGGGGCTTTCCACGAGCAGTACTTC. Its protein is CASSYTQGAFHEQYF.

V gene TRBV4-1 combines with J gene TRBJ2-7; TRBD2 is a possible D gene (6 bases). Trimming removed 2 bases from V and 6 bases from J, with 14 bases in between. CDR1 is MGHRA and CDR2 is YSYEKL in the germline V gene. The CDR3 is made up of 14 amino acids. This CDR3 reads CASSQLGGGGEQYF. The CDR3 bases are TGCGCCAGCAGCCAACTCGGGGGTGGGGGCGAGCAGTACTTC.

This clone has a handful of counts. The chain links TRBV12-5 to TRBJ2-3; TRBD1 agrees at 8 bases. The junction had 13 bases not matched to a gene; V was cut back by 6 bases and J by 2 bases. Germline V gives CDR1 LGHNT, CDR2 FRNRAP. This CDR3 is built from 17 residues. The CDR3 DNA follows: TGTGCTAGTGGCGAGATTAAACCGGGACAGGCCACAGATACGCAGTATTTT. Translating it yields CASGEIKPGQATDTQYF.

The chain links TRBV14 to TRBJ2-5; maybe TRBD2 (5 bases). Germline loops: CDR1 SGHDN, CDR2 FVKESK. The CDR3 loop spans 16 amino acids. Trimming pared 2 bases from V and 5 bases from J, leaving 18 bases between. The CDR3 region has the DNA TGTGCCAGCAGCCAATTCACCCCAGCGGCACGGGAGACCCAGTACTTC. Protein product: CASSQFTPAARETQYF.